These T cell receptor beta chains were read from a single sample in a study of cytomegalovirus exposure and HLA in healthy donors. Sequenced by immunoSEQ multiplex PCR; TCRdb stores in-frame clones only, minus some. The data hold roughly 200,000 clones, with around 80% observed a single time. Sequenced input: PBMCs. These TCRs come from a woman aged 25 to 39 in good health and CMV-seropositive. CDR3s include the opening cysteine and the closing phenylalanine or tryptophan. The order of the fields is D gene, J gene, clone size, V gene, CDR3 protein, CDR3 DNA. The D gene is left open where the match is weak. Clone size is shown for a subset of rows, as once, few, many or a class of expanded clone.

TRBD1 | TRBJ2-7 | - | TRBV19 | CASSIDRGRNEQYF | TGTGCCAGTAGTATTGACAGGGGGAGGAACGAGCAGTACTTC
- | TRBJ1-2 | - | TRBV4-1 | CASSQNARGLYGYTF | TGCGCCAGCAGCCAAAATGCTCGGGGTCTCTATGGCTACACCTTC
TRBD1 | TRBJ1-2 | - | TRBV19 | CASSPWGTGVGYTF | TGTGCCAGTAGTCCATGGGGGACAGGGGTTGGCTACACCTTC
- | TRBJ1-1 | - | TRBV30 | CAWSVVGRENTEAFF | TGTGCCTGGAGTGTAGTAGGCAGGGAGAACACTGAAGCTTTCTTT
- | TRBJ1-5 | - | TRBV5-4 | CASSNFAQGFISPQHF | TGTGCCAGCAGTAATTTCGCACAGGGCTTTATCAGCCCCCAGCATTTT
- | TRBJ2-7 | - | TRBV6-5 | CASSYSSGSLEQYF | TGTGCCAGCAGTTACTCGTCAGGGTCCCTCGAGCAGTACTTC
- | TRBJ2-7 | few | TRBV6-5 | CASSYSDSSYEQYF | TGTGCCAGCAGTTACTCGGACAGCTCCTACGAGCAGTACTTC
- | TRBJ2-3 | - | TRBV4-3 | CASSQDKRITDTQYF | TGCGCCAGCAGCCAAGATAAGCGTATCACAGATACGCAGTATTTT
TRBD1 | TRBJ2-6 | - | TRBV19 | CASSALTGGSSGANVLTF | TGTGCCAGTAGTGCGCTAACAGGGGGCAGCTCTGGGGCCAACGTCCTGACTTTC
TRBD2 | TRBJ2-1 | few | TRBV11-2 | CASSLDSRLAGNNEQFF | TGTGCCAGCAGCTTAGATAGTAGACTAGCGGGGAACAATGAGCAGTTCTTC
- | TRBJ2-5 | - | TRBV5-4 | CASSLYPAGAETQYF | TGTGCCAGCAGCTTGTACCCGGCAGGGGCTGAGACCCAGTACTTC
- | TRBJ2-4 | - | TRBV14 | CASSPLEAGKNIQYF | TGTGCCAGCAGCCCCCTCGAGGCAGGGAAAAACATTCAGTACTTC
- | TRBJ2-2 | - | TRBV15 | CATSPRPRSGELFF | TGTGCCACCAGCCCACGACCGCGGTCCGGGGAGCTGTTTTTT
- | TRBJ1-2 | once | TRBV11-2 | CASSLVAGSLSGYTF | TGTGCCAGCAGCTTAGTGGCAGGGTCTCTTTCCGGCTACACCTTC
- | TRBJ2-7 | - | TRBV11-3 | CASSFGTGAYEQYF | TGTGCCAGCAGCTTCGGGACGGGAGCCTACGAGCAGTACTTC
TRBD1 | TRBJ1-2 | few | TRBV27 | CASSFSPGQGARGYTF | TGTGCCAGCAGTTTTTCCCCGGGACAGGGGGCGAGGGGCTACACCTTC
TRBD1 | TRBJ1-1 | - | TRBV4-2 | CASSQEGTGANTEAFF | TGTGCCAGCAGCCAAGAGGGGACAGGGGCGAACACTGAAGCTTTCTTT
- | TRBJ2-2 | - | TRBV12-5 | CASGVRDTGELFF | TGTGCTAGTGGCGTCCGGGACACCGGGGAGCTGTTTTTT
TRBD1 | TRBJ1-5 | - | TRBV18 | CASSPSRDRVTDQPQHF | TGTGCCAGCTCACCATCCCGGGACAGGGTCACCGATCAGCCCCAGCATTTT
TRBD1 | TRBJ1-1 | - | TRBV6-1 | CASSATQRQGRNTEAFF | TGTGCCAGCAGTGCAACACAACGACAGGGGCGGAACACTGAAGCTTTCTTT
TRBD1 | TRBJ2-7 | - | TRBV7-9 | CASSPWDRAYEQYF | TGTGCCAGCAGCCCCTGGGACAGGGCCTACGAGCAGTACTTC
- | TRBJ2-7 | - | TRBV4-1 | CASSQEAGGSYEQYF | TGCGCCAGCAGCCAAGAGGCAGGGGGGTCCTACGAGCAGTACTTC
- | TRBJ2-7 | - | TRBV11-2 | CASSSTSSYEQYF | TGTGCCAGCAGCTCTACTTCTTCGTACGAGCAGTACTTC
- | TRBJ2-5 | few | TRBV10-2 | CASSEIGEALAYETQYF | TGCGCCAGCAGTGAGATAGGGGAAGCCCTAGCGTATGAGACCCAGTACTTC
TRBD1 | TRBJ2-7 | - | TRBV4-2 | CASSQEDRGTYEQYF | TGTGCCAGCAGCCAAGAAGACAGGGGTACCTACGAGCAGTACTTC
TRBD2 | TRBJ2-3 | once | TRBV5-6 | CASSPRLAGGPTDTQYF | TGTGCCAGCAGCCCACGACTAGCGGGGGGGCCAACAGATACGCAGTATTTT
- | TRBJ1-1 | - | TRBV9 | CASSPQGYTEAFF | TGTGCCAGCAGTCCACAGGGTTACACTGAAGCTTTCTTT
- | TRBJ2-1 | - | TRBV4-1 | CASSQFSGDGRLWSEQFF | TGCGCCAGCAGCCAATTCTCCGGCGACGGCCGTCTTTGGAGTGAGCAGTTCTTC
TRBD1 | TRBJ1-1 | - | TRBV5-6 | CASSLAGTGHTEAFF | TGTGCCAGCAGCCTCGCCGGGACAGGGCACACTGAAGCTTTCTTT
TRBD1 | TRBJ1-1 | few | TRBV12-5 | CASGPGQATGAFF | TGTGCTAGTGGTCCGGGACAGGCTACAGGAGCTTTCTTT
TRBD1 | TRBJ2-5 | once | TRBV14 | CASSYRTGPQAQYF | TGTGCCAGCAGCTACCGGACAGGGCCTCAGGCCCAGTACTTC
- | TRBJ2-1 | - | TRBV27 | CASSLEGRYNEQFF | TGTGCCAGCAGTTTAGAAGGGAGATACAATGAGCAGTTCTTC
- | TRBJ2-7 | - | TRBV10-1 | CASDGSYEQYF | TGCGCCAGCGACGGGAGCTACGAGCAGTACTTC
- | TRBJ1-2 | - | TRBV5-4 | CASSSPTGLNYGYTF | TGTGCCAGCAGCTCCCCCACAGGGCTTAACTATGGCTACACCTTC
- | TRBJ2-5 | - | TRBV30 | CAWSVLGAQETQYF | TGTGCCTGGAGTGTTCTGGGAGCACAAGAGACCCAGTACTTC
TRBD1 | TRBJ1-2 | - | TRBV4-1 | CASSPTGFNYGYTF | TGCGCCAGCAGCCCGACAGGGTTTAATTATGGCTACACCTTC
TRBD1 | TRBJ2-7 | - | TRBV18 | CASSPDRAYEQYF | TGTGCCAGCTCACCGGACAGGGCCTACGAGCAGTACTTC
- | TRBJ1-1 | - | TRBV18 | CASSPDGEEGTEAFF | TGTGCCAGCTCACCTGACGGGGAGGAGGGGACTGAAGCTTTCTTT
TRBD2 | TRBJ2-3 | once | TRBV4-3 | CASSQDLLGTSGLTDTQYF | TGCGCCAGCAGCCAAGATCTCTTAGGGACTAGCGGACTCACAGATACGCAGTATTTT
TRBD2 | TRBJ2-7 | - | TRBV4-2 | CASSPDRLAALYEQYF | TGTGCCAGCAGCCCCGACCGACTAGCGGCTTTATACGAGCAGTACTTC